The 18 T cell receptor beta chains listed next were all sequenced from one sample in a study of graft-versus-host responses after intestinal transplantation. Sequenced by immunoSEQ multiplex PCR; TCRdb stores in-frame clones only, minus some. Of around 30,000 clones in the sample, roughly 93% were seen once. This material consisted of PBMCs, taken 66 days after intestinal transplant. The origin of the receptors is a human patient who received an intestinal transplant, so some T cells may come from the graft donor.

V is TRBV5-6 and J is TRBJ2-5; TRBD2 matches at 8 bases. The J call could be wrong; TRBJ2-7 is a better fit for the DNA end. The CDR3 is 15 residues long. The germline gives CDR1 SGHDT, CDR2 YYEEEE. CDR3 sequence reads: CASSLLNSGAYEQYF. Here the CDR3 DNA reads TGTGCCAGCAGCCTACTAAATAGCGGGGCCTACGAGCAGTACTTC.

This clone was observed once. J is TRBJ2-1 and V is TRBV12-5; D ambiguous. Germline V CDR1 and CDR2: LGHNT, FRNRAP. V was shortened by 6 bases and J by 4 bases, with 7 bases between the two germline ends. This CDR3 has 12 residues. Here the CDR3 reads CASGNGYNEQFF. The CDR3, as DNA: TGTGCTAGTGGCAACGGATACAATGAGCAGTTCTTC.

This rearrangement joins TRBV10-1 to TRBJ2-3; TRBD2 is a possible D gene (6 bases). Germline V CDR1 and CDR2: WNHNN, SYGVQD (reference sequence). The CDR3 is made up of 12 amino acids. Trimming stripped 5 bases from V and 3 bases from J, with 6 bases between. The CDR3 sequence is CASSSGTDTQYF. In DNA, the CDR3 is TGCGCCAGCAGTAGCGGGACAGATACGCAGTATTTT.

This clone was observed once. This chain links TRBV7-9 with TRBJ2-1; 8 bases align to TRBD2. The CDR3 sequence is 16 residues long. The germline V gene has CDR1 SEHNR and CDR2 FQNEAQ (reference sequence). Losses at the gene ends were 5 bases for V and 4 bases for J; bases not matched to a gene: 10. CDR3 sequence: CASSQNSGTRYNEQFF. The CDR3 nucleotides read TGTGCCAGCAGCCAAAATAGCGGGACCCGATACAATGAGCAGTTCTTC.

The chain recombines TRBV6-1 with TRBJ1-1; maybe TRBD1 (5 bases). Germline CDR1 MNHNS, CDR2 SASEGT. V was trimmed by 2 bases and J by 3 bases, leaving 16 bases between them. This CDR3 spans 16 amino acids. The CDR3: CASSEFGGRGDTEAFF. CDR3 bases: TGTGCCAGCAGTGAATTCGGCGGGAGGGGTGACACTGAAGCTTTCTTT.

This chain uses TRBV7-9 with TRBJ1-1; TRBD1 agrees at 7 bases. The CDR3 extends over 18 amino acids. CDR1 SEHNR and CDR2 FQNEAQ come from the germline V gene (reference sequence). J lost 10 bases, V lost 5 bases, and 25 bases had no gene match. In DNA form, the CDR3 reads TGTGCCAGCAGCCTAGGCCCCAATGGGGACAGTTCTGCCTCGGGAGCTTTCTTT. It codes for CASSLGPNGDSSASGAFF.

The genes are TRBV19 and TRBJ1-2, with 8 positions matching TRBD1. The germline gives CDR1 LNHDA, CDR2 SQIVND (reference sequence). The CDR3 totals 13 residues. The junction had 6 bases not matched to a gene; V was cut back by 8 bases and J by 4 bases. This CDR3 reads CASSQGAFYGYTF. Written as DNA, the CDR3 is TGTGCCAGTTCCCAGGGGGCTTTCTATGGCTACACCTTC.

The rearrangement links TRBV6-1 to TRBJ1-2; the D is unclear. Trimming took 3 bases from V and 1 from J, leaving 6 bases between them. The CDR3 has 13 amino acids. The V gene's germline CDR1 is MNHNS and CDR2 SASEGT. The CDR3 sequence: CASSEEGNYGYTF. Written as DNA, the CDR3 is TGTGCCAGCAGTGAGGAGGGTAACTATGGCTACACCTTC.

The V gene is TRBV27, the J gene TRBJ2-1, with TRBD2 matching over 13 bases. V was pared by 5 bases and J by 4 bases, with 8 bases of the junction left unmatched. Germline V gene data show CDR1 as MNHEY and CDR2 as SMNVEV (reference sequence). The CDR3 contains 17 residues. Here the CDR3 reads CASSPLAGGPRYNEQFF. Here the CDR3 DNA reads TGTGCCAGCAGTCCACTAGCGGGAGGGCCTCGGTACAATGAGCAGTTCTTC.

The J gene is TRBJ2-7, the V gene TRBV6-5; D not resolved. CDR1 and CDR2 (germline): MNHEY, SVGAGI. The germline V and J ends were trimmed by 9 bases and 4 bases, with 10 bases remaining between them. This CDR3 is 11 amino acids long. CDR3: CASRLGYEQYF. CDR3 DNA sequence: TGTGCCAGTCGCCTGGGGTACGAGCAGTACTTC.

The V and J genes are TRBV6-5 and TRBJ1-5; D gene ambiguous. With 2 bases removed from V and 3 bases from J, the gap between germline ends came to 14 bases. Germline V lookup: CDR1 MNHEY, CDR2 SVGAGI. This CDR3 has 16 residues. In nucleotides, the CDR3 is TGTGCCAGCAGTTACCTCCCAGGTCCCCCCAATCAGCCCCAGCATTTT. Amino acid sequence: CASSYLPGPPNQPQHF.

This chain links TRBV7-6 with TRBJ2-1; 8 positions match TRBD2. The germline CDR1 and CDR2 sequences are SGHVS and FNYEAQ. V lost 3 bases to trimming and J lost 6 bases; unmatched junction nucleotides: 7. The CDR3 runs 15 residues. CDR3 loop: CASSLLAGGSNEQFF. The CDR3 nucleotides are TGTGCCAGCAGCTTGTTGGCGGGAGGTAGCAATGAGCAGTTCTTC.

The V call is TRBV11-2, the J call TRBJ2-1; D is possibly TRBD1 (5 bases). CDR3 length: 16 residues. Germline values: CDR1 SGHAT, CDR2 FQNNGV. The V end lost 0 bases, the J end lost 6 bases, and 15 bases lay between the germline ends. The CDR3 here is CASSLESWGPPNEQFF. The CDR3 coding sequence is TGTGCCAGCAGCTTAGAATCCTGGGGCCCACCCAATGAGCAGTTCTTC. The full variable domain, with the rest looked up from reference TRBV11-2 and TRBJ2-1, is EAGVAQSPRYKIIEKRQSVAFWCNPISGHATLYWYQQILGQGPKLLIQFQNNGVVDDSQLPKDRFSAERLKGVDSTLKIQPAKLEDSAVYLCASSLESWGPPNEQFFGPGTRLTVL.

The chain couples TRBV4-3 to TRBJ2-3, with TRBD2 matching 9 bases. V dropped 2 bases and J dropped 2; count of bases not matched to a gene: 5. CDR3 length: 16 amino acids. Germline lookup yields CDR1 LGHNA and CDR2 YSLEER. CDR3 sequence (DNA): TGCGCCAGCAGCCAATATAGCGGGGGCAACACAGATACGCAGTATTTT. This translates into CASSQYSGGNTDTQYF.

The count of this clone is one. The CDR3 is CASSIQSWGTNEQFF. The DNA of the CDR3 is TGTGCCAGCAGCATACAGTCATGGGGCACCAATGAGCAGTTCTTC. The chain employs TRBV27 and TRBJ2-1; a weak D match, TRBD1 (5 bases). The CDR3 is 15 amino acids. V lost 6 bases and J 6 bases, leaving 18 bases between the germline ends. CDR1 and CDR2 from the germline V gene are MNHEY and SMNVEV (reference sequence).

The rearrangement joins TRBV14 to TRBJ2-5, with TRBD2 matching over 9 bases. The germline V gene has CDR1 SGHDN and CDR2 FVKESK. Trimming cost V 4 bases and J 1 base; bases outside gene matches: 7. The CDR3 has 16 residues. The DNA for the CDR3 is TGTGCCAGCAGCCGAACTAGCGGGTATATCCAAGAGACCCAGTACTTC. Protein product: CASSRTSGYIQETQYF.

The chain recombines TRBV4-2 with TRBJ2-7, with D unclear. Trimming removed 1 base at V and 4 bases at J, with 11 bases between. The CDR3 sequence is 14 residues long. CDR1 LGHNA and CDR2 YNFKEQ come from the germline V gene. The CDR3 sequence is CASSQARWWYEQYF. CDR3 DNA: TGTGCCAGCAGCCAAGCGAGGTGGTGGTACGAGCAGTACTTC.

This chain connects TRBV28 to TRBJ1-2; D possibly corresponds to TRBD1 (6 bases). V gave up 5 bases and J gave up 5 bases, with 15 bases separating them. This CDR3 has 14 amino acids. Germline lookup yields CDR1 MDHEN and CDR2 SYDVKM. This CDR3 reads CASSPTGTPYGYTF. The CDR3 region has the DNA TGTGCCAGCAGTCCAACCGGGACACCTTATGGCTACACCTTC.